This TCR beta chain derives from a study of T cells in Graves' hyperthyroidism and ophthalmopathy. Blood was sampled at initial diagnosis of hyperthyroidism, prior to onset of any ophthalmopathy symptoms. Germline-derived CDR1 and CDR2 are SGDLS and YYNGEE. Trimming cost V 0 bases and J 4 bases; bases outside gene matches: 3. This CDR3 has 15 amino acids. Authors of the study amplified TCR beta CDR3 regions from RNA transcripts. Primed by the HTBI set, a first-round RT-PCR was run on the TCR CDR3. One entry per CDR3 protein results from TCRdb running MiXCR on the multiplex PCR reads. The sample has under 750,000 distinct CDR3 sequences, over 15% seen once.

The sequence derives from a woman between 50 and 59 years old with Graves' hyperthyroidism that later progressed to Graves' ophthalmopathy. V and J are TRBV9 and TRBJ2-1, with 8 bases identical to TRBD1. Sample: blood. The DNA of the CDR3 is TGTGCCAGCAGCGTAGGAGGGGACAGGTACAATGAGCAGTTCTTC. It specifies CASSVGGDRYNEQFF. The variable domain in full, with the rest retrieved from reference TRBV9 and TRBJ2-1, is DSGVTQTPKHLITATGQRVTLRCSPRSGDLSVYWYQQSLDQGLQFLIQYYNGEERAKGNILERFSAQQFPDLHSELNLSSLELGDSALYFCASSVGGDRYNEQFFGPGTRLTVL.